The 3 T cell receptor beta chains reported below all come from one sample, sequenced in a study of cytomegalovirus exposure and HLA in healthy donors. This PCR relied on a set of 60 Vbeta primers and 13 Jbeta primers. TCRdb keeps only in-frame clones here, not all; method: immunoSEQ multiplex PCR. The sample has about 200,000 clones. Specimen: PBMCs. The receptors were sampled from a girl aged 2 to 10 in good health and CMV-seropositive.

The chain couples TRBV2 to TRBJ2-1, with D tentatively TRBD1 (5 bases). In germline, CDR1 is SNHLY, CDR2 FYNNEI. V shed 3 bases and J shed 0 bases, with 18 bases lying between them. The CDR3 contains 18 residues. The CDR3 coding sequence is TGTGCCAGCAGTGAGAAAAGGGGCTCGGCGAGCTCCTACAATGAGCAGTTCTTC. Its translation: CASSEKRGSASSYNEQFF.

CDR3 residues: CATIKRPETRYTF. The CDR3 DNA reads as TGTGCCACCATTAAGCGGCCCGAGACTCGCTACACCTTC. The chain couples TRBV2 to TRBJ1-2; the D is unclear. The CDR3 covers 13 residues. Trimming shortened V by 10 bases and J by 9 bases, and 21 bases separated the two germline ends. Germline-derived CDR1 and CDR2 are SNHLY and FYNNEI.

The genes are TRBV9 and TRBJ2-3; 13 bases match TRBD2. CDR1 is SGDLS and CDR2 is YYNGEE in the germline V gene. The CDR3 runs to 16 residues. Trimming cost V 4 bases and J 3 bases; bases outside gene matches: 5. The CDR3 reads CASSTTSGRMTDTQYF. CDR3 bases: TGTGCCAGCAGCACGACTAGCGGGAGGATGACAGATACGCAGTATTTT.